The present T cell receptor beta chain was sequenced within a study of blood T cells in healthy people across ages. This CDR3 is 19 amino acids long. V was pared by 1 base and J by 6 bases, with 9 bases of the junction left unmatched. Germline assignment: CDR1 SGHTA and CDR2 FQGNSA. General study points: Naive T cell percentage showed a strong correlation with TCR beta diversity.

To note about this clonotype: What it binds is unknown.

A J-beta primer mix and a sample-barcoded 5' primer were used in a second PCR of about 6 to 12 cycles. MiXCR was run by TCRdb on the 5' RACE reads, yielding one entry per CDR3 protein. The repertoire holds about 720,000 distinct CDR3 sequences, with roughly 25% as singletons. The same data also went into a second study, on T cells of mothers and their children.

Sequenced sample: blood. The TCR comes from a boy between 10 and 17 years old in good health. The chain recombines TRBV7-2 with TRBJ2-1; 16 nucleotides match TRBD2. CDR3 in DNA: TGTGCCAGCAGCTTAGACCCCGGGACTAGCGGGAGGGCACTCAATGAGCAGTTCTTC. Encoded protein: CASSLDPGTSGRALNEQFF.